The rows below give T cell receptor beta chains drawn from one sample of a study of post-analysis software for immune sequencing data. TCRdb re-analysed the PCR reads in MiXCR, keeping a single row per CDR3 protein. The sample lists roughly 800,000 distinct CDR3 sequences, roughly 50% occurring once. Material for sequencing was blood. These receptors came from a girl aged 5 to 17 with multiple sclerosis. CDR3s include the opening cysteine and the closing phenylalanine or tryptophan. The D gene is left open where the match is weak. Clone size is shown for a subset of rows, as once, few, many or a class of expanded clone.

cdr3_length: 17; j_call: TRBJ2-3; v_call: TRBV7-9; d_call: TRBD2; clone_size: few; cdr3_aa: CASSLYRLAGGRDTQYF; cdr3_nt: TGTGCCAGCAGCTTATACCGACTAGCGGGAGGCAGAGATACGCAGTATTTT
cdr3_length: 13; j_call: TRBJ1-5; v_call: TRBV7-2; d_call: NA; clone_size: once; cdr3_aa: CASSFEANQPQHF; cdr3_nt: TGTGCCAGCAGCTTCGAAGCTAATCAGCCCCAGCATTTT
cdr3_length: 14; j_call: TRBJ2-3; v_call: TRBV29-1; d_call: NA; clone_size: NA; cdr3_aa: CSVDTGGFTDTQYF; cdr3_nt: TGCAGCGTTGATACAGGAGGCTTTACAGATACGCAGTATTTT
cdr3_length: 15; j_call: TRBJ1-6; v_call: TRBV20-1; d_call: TRBD1; clone_size: NA; cdr3_aa: CSARVPGQGLSSLHF; cdr3_nt: TGCAGTGCTAGAGTACCGGGACAGGGTTTATCATCCCTCCACTTT
cdr3_length: 14; j_call: TRBJ2-5; v_call: TRBV2; d_call: TRBD1; clone_size: few; cdr3_aa: CASNRQGSGETQYF; cdr3_nt: TGTGCCAGCAATCGACAGGGGTCGGGGGAGACCCAGTACTTC
cdr3_length: 15; j_call: TRBJ2-1; v_call: TRBV12-3/TRBV12-4; d_call: TRBD1; clone_size: NA; cdr3_aa: CASSLRTGRYYEQFF; cdr3_nt: TGTGCCAGCAGTTTAAGGACAGGGAGATACTATGAGCAGTTCTTC
cdr3_length: 15; j_call: TRBJ2-7; v_call: TRBV6-5; d_call: TRBD2; clone_size: NA; cdr3_aa: CASSYSSGGAGEQYF; cdr3_nt: TGTGCCAGCAGTTACAGCAGCGGGGGGGCGGGCGAGCAGTACTTC
cdr3_length: 16; j_call: TRBJ2-1; v_call: TRBV14; d_call: NA; clone_size: NA; cdr3_aa: CASSQRRGGTRNEQFF; cdr3_nt: TGTGCCAGCAGCCAAAGGAGGGGGGGCACTAGGAATGAGCAGTTCTTC
cdr3_length: 13; j_call: TRBJ2-3; v_call: TRBV15; d_call: NA; clone_size: NA; cdr3_aa: CATSRDWGDTQYF; cdr3_nt: TGTGCCACCAGCAGAGATTGGGGTGATACGCAGTATTTT
cdr3_length: 11; j_call: TRBJ2-5; v_call: TRBV2; d_call: NA; clone_size: few; cdr3_aa: CASRGFETQYF; cdr3_nt: TGTGCCAGCAGGGGATTTGAGACCCAGTACTTC
cdr3_length: 11; j_call: TRBJ2-5; v_call: TRBV5-1; d_call: NA; clone_size: many; cdr3_aa: CASSLEHEQYF; cdr3_nt: TGTGCCAGCAGCTTAGAGCATGAGCAGTACTTC
cdr3_length: 14; j_call: TRBJ2-1; v_call: TRBV29-1; d_call: TRBD1; clone_size: NA; cdr3_aa: CSVIRDRGYNEQFF; cdr3_nt: TGCAGCGTTATCCGGGACAGGGGTTACAATGAGCAGTTCTTC
cdr3_length: 17; j_call: TRBJ1-5; v_call: TRBV19; d_call: NA; clone_size: once; cdr3_aa: CASSVISAGRSNQPQHF; cdr3_nt: TGTGCCAGTAGTGTGATATCCGCCGGAAGGAGCAATCAGCCCCAGCATTTT
cdr3_length: 15; j_call: TRBJ2-5; v_call: TRBV25-1; d_call: NA; clone_size: NA; cdr3_aa: CASSDPGGGRETQYF; cdr3_nt: TGTGCCAGCAGTGACCCGGGCGGAGGGAGAGAGACCCAGTACTTC
cdr3_length: 17; j_call: TRBJ2-3; v_call: TRBV29-1; d_call: TRBD2; clone_size: NA; cdr3_aa: CSVEDTSGGTSTDTQYF; cdr3_nt: TGCAGCGTTGAAGATACCAGCGGGGGTACTAGCACAGATACGCAGTATTTT
cdr3_length: 15; j_call: TRBJ2-1; v_call: TRBV7-9; d_call: NA; clone_size: NA; cdr3_aa: CASNPRPAGQSWQFF; cdr3_nt: TGTGCCAGCAACCCGAGGCCAGCCGGACAAAGCTGGCAGTTCTTC
cdr3_length: 16; j_call: TRBJ2-3; v_call: TRBV29-1; d_call: NA; clone_size: NA; cdr3_aa: CSVEGISGFNTDTQYF; cdr3_nt: TGCAGCGTTGAAGGTATTAGCGGCTTTAACACAGATACGCAGTATTTT
cdr3_length: 16; j_call: TRBJ2-1; v_call: TRBV4-1; d_call: TRBD2; clone_size: few; cdr3_aa: CASSLSGENSYNEQFF; cdr3_nt: TGCGCCAGCAGCCTTAGCGGGGAAAACTCCTACAATGAGCAGTTCTTC
cdr3_length: 13; j_call: TRBJ2-7; v_call: TRBV29-1; d_call: TRBD1; clone_size: many; cdr3_aa: CSVGQAASYEQYF; cdr3_nt: TGCAGCGTGGGACAGGCAGCCTCCTACGAGCAGTACTTC
cdr3_length: 14; j_call: TRBJ2-3; v_call: TRBV20-1; d_call: NA; clone_size: NA; cdr3_aa: CSARVAGTSDTQYF; cdr3_nt: TGCAGTGCTAGGGTGGCGGGTACTTCAGATACGCAGTATTTT
cdr3_length: 15; j_call: TRBJ2-1; v_call: TRBV10-3; d_call: TRBD2; clone_size: NA; cdr3_aa: CAIKGLAGGPDEQFF; cdr3_nt: TGTGCCATCAAGGGGCTAGCGGGGGGGCCAGATGAGCAGTTCTTC